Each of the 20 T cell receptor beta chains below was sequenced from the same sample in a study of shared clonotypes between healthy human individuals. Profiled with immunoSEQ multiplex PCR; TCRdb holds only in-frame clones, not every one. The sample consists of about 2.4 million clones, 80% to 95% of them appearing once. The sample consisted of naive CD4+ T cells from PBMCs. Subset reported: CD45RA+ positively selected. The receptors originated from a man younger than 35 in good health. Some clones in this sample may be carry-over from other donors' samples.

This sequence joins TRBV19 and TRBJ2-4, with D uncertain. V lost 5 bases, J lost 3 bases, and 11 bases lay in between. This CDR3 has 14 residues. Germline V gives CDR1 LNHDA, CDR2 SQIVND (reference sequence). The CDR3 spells CASSARADKNIQYF. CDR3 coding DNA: TGTGCCAGTAGTGCTCGGGCAGACAAAAACATTCAGTACTTC.

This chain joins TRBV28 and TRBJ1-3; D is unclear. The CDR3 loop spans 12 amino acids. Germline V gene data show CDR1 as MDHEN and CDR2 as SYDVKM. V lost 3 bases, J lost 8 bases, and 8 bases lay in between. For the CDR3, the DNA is TGTGCCAGCAGTTTCCAGGAGGACACCATATATTTT. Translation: CASSFQEDTIYF.

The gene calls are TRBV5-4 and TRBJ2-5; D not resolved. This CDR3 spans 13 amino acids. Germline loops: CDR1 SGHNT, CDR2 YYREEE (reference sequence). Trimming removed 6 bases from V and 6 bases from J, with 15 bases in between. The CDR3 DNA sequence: TGTGCCAGCACCCTCGATCATGGACAGACCCAGTACTTC. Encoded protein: CASTLDHGQTQYF.

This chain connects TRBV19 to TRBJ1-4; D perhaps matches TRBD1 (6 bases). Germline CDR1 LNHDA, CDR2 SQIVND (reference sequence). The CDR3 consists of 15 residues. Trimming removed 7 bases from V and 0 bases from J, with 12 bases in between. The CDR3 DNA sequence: TGTGCCAGTACCCCAGGGGACGCAACTAATGAAAAACTGTTTTTT. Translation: CASTPGDATNEKLFF.

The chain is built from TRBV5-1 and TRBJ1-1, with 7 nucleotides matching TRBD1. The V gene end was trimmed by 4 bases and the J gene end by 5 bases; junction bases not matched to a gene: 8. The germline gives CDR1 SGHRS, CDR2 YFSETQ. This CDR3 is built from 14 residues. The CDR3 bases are TGCGCCAGCAGCCCGGACAGGTTGGAAACTGAAGCTTTCTTT. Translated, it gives CASSPDRLETEAFF.

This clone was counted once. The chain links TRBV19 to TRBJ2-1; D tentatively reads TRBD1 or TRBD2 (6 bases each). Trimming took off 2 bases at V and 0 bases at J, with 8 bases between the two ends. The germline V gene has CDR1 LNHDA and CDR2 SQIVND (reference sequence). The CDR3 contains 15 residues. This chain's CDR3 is CASSISGASYNEQFF. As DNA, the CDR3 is TGTGCCAGTAGTATATCGGGGGCCTCCTACAATGAGCAGTTCTTC.

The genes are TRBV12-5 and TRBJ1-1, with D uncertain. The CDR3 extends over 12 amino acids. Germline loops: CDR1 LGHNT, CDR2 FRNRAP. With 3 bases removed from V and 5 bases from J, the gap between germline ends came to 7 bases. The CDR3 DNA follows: TGTGCTAGTGGTTTTGTGGGGACTGAAGCTTTCTTT. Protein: CASGFVGTEAFF.

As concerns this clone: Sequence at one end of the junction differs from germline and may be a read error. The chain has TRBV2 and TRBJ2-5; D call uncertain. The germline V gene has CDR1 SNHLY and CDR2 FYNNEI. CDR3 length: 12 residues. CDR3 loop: CASSEGIQTQYF. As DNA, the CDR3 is TGTGCCAGCAGCGAAGGTATCCAGACCCAGTACTTC.

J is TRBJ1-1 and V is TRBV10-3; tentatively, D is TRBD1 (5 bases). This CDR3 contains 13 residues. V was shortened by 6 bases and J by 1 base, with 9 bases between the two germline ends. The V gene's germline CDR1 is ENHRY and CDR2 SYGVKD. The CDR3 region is CAISKDRNTEAFF. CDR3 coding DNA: TGTGCCATCAGCAAAGACAGGAACACTGAAGCTTTCTTT.

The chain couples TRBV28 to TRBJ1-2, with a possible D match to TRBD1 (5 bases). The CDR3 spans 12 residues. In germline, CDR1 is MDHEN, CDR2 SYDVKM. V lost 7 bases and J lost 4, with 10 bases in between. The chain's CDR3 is CASTQQGYGYTF. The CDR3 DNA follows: TGTGCCAGCACCCAGCAGGGCTATGGCTACACCTTC.

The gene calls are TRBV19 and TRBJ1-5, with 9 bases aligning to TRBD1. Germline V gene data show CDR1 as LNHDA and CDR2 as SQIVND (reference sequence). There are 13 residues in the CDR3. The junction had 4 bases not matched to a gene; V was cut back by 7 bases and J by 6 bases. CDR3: CASKGQGSQPQHF. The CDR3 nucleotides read TGTGCCAGTAAAGGACAGGGGAGTCAGCCCCAGCATTTT.

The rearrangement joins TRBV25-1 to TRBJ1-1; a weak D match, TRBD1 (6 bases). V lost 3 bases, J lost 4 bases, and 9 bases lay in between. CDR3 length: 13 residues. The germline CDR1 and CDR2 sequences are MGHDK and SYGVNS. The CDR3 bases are TGTGCCAGCAGTGATAGGGGGTCCACTGAAGCTTTCTTT. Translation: CASSDRGSTEAFF.

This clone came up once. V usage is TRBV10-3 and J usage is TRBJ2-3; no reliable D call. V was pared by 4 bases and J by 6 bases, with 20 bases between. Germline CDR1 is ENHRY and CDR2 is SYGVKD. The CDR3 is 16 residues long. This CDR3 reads CAISGKGSAIGDTQYF. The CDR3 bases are TGTGCCATCAGTGGGAAGGGCTCGGCAATAGGGGATACGCAGTATTTT.

The chain's CDR3 is CASKWVNPEAFF. The CDR3 DNA reads as TGTGCCAGCAAGTGGGTTAACCCTGAAGCTTTCTTT. The chain employs TRBV6-6 and TRBJ1-1; D call uncertain. V dropped 7 bases and J dropped 6 bases, with 12 bases sitting between them. Germline CDR1 is MNHNY and CDR2 is SVGAGI (reference sequence). The length of the CDR3 is 12 residues.

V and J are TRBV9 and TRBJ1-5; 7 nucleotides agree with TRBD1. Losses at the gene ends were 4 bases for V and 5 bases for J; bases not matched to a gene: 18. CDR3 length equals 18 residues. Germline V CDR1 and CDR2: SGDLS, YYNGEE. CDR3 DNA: TGTGCCAGCAGCCCCAAGGGGGCCCAGGTCGTGTCGGATCAGCCCCAGCATTTT. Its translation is CASSPKGAQVVSDQPQHF.

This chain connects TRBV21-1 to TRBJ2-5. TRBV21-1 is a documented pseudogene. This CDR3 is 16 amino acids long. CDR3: CASSTRDEQYQETQYF. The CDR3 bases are TGTGCCAGCAGCACCCGGGACGAACAGTACCAAGAGACCCAGTACTTC.

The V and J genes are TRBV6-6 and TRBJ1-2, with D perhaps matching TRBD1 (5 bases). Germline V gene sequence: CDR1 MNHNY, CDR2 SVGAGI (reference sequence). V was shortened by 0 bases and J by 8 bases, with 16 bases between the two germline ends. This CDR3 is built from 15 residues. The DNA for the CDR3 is TGTGCCAGCAGTTACTCCGTTACAGGTGGGGGAGGCTACACCTTC. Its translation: CASSYSVTGGGGYTF.

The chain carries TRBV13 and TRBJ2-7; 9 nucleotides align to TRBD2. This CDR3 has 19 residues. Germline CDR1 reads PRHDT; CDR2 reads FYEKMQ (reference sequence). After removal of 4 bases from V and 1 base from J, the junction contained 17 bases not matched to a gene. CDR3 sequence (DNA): TGTGCCAGCAGCTCCAGGGAAGCGCTAGCGGGGCAGCTTTCCTACGAGCAGTACTTC. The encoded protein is CASSSREALAGQLSYEQYF.

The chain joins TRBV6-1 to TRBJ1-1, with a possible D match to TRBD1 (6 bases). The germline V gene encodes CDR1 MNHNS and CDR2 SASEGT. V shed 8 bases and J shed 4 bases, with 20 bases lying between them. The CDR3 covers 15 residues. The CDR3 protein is CASHVTGGGLTEAFF. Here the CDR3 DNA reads TGTGCCAGCCACGTGACGGGGGGCGGCCTCACTGAAGCTTTCTTT.

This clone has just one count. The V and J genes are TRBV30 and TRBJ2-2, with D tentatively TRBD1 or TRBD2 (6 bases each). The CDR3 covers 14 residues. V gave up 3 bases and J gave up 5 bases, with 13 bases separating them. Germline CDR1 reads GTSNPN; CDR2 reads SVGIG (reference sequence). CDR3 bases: TGTGCCTGGAGGATACAGGGAGGTACCGGGGAGCTGTTTTTT. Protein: CAWRIQGGTGELFF.